This T cell receptor (beta chain) was captured by sequencing in a study of blood T cells in healthy people across ages. Through a sample-barcoded 5' primer and a J-beta primer mix, a second PCR was run for about 7 to 12 cycles. Any given sample supplied a minimum of 2.5 million CDR3-containing paired-end reads. TCRdb processed the 5' RACE reads anew with MiXCR; each CDR3 protein has one entry. Of under 2,000,000 distinct CDR3 sequences listed, roughly 52% are singletons. The V and J ends lost 1 base and 7 bases respectively, with 14 bases between them. The CDR3 spans 15 residues. Germline V gene sequence: CDR1 MNHEY, CDR2 SMNVEV (reference sequence). Caucasian, healthy and from Russia, the donors were aged between about 6 and 90. They isolated at least 6.5 million PBMCs from each sample.

The TCR originated in a woman in her forties in good health. The chain couples TRBV27 to TRBJ2-1; D perhaps matches TRBD2 (7 bases). Material for sequencing was blood. The CDR3 bases are TGTGCCAGCAGTTTATTTGGGGGGGCGAATAATGAGCAGTTCTTC. This sequence encodes CASSLFGGANNEQFF.